The 27 T cell receptor beta chains given below trace back to one sample, sequenced in a study of a mutant IDH1 vaccine in newly diagnosed glioma. The time point is: week 23, last vaccination. In the vaccine, a single dose held 300 ug of the mutant IDH1 20-mer peptide, along with topical imiquimod. The antigens of these receptors remain unknown. Sequencing used immunoSEQ multiplex PCR; TCRdb keeps in-frame clones, though not all of them. The sample has approximately 57,000 clones; 80% to 85% are singletons. Specimen: PBMCs, collected from a glioma patient whose treatment included an IDH1 peptide vaccine. All receptors derive from a woman between 35 and 50 years old with glioma. Some clones in this sample may be carry-over from other donors' samples.

V gene TRBV15 combines with J gene TRBJ2-2, with TRBD1 matching 8 bases. This CDR3 spans 15 amino acids. Germline CDR1 LNHNV, CDR2 YYDKDF (reference sequence). The trim removed 4 bases at V and 7 bases at J, leaving 8 bases unmatched. Here the CDR3 reads CATSTQNRGVGELFF. The DNA for the CDR3 is TGTGCCACCAGCACCCAAAACAGGGGGGTCGGGGAGCTGTTTTTT.

V usage is TRBV5-1 and J usage is TRBJ2-7; tentatively, D is TRBD2 (6 bases). Trimming removed 4 bases from V and 0 bases from J, with 11 bases in between. This CDR3 is 14 amino acids long. Germline CDR1 reads SGHRS; CDR2 reads YFSETQ. The CDR3 nucleotides are TGCGCCAGCAGCCCGGCGGGGATCTCCTACGAGCAGTACTTC. This sequence encodes CASSPAGISYEQYF.

The rearrangement links TRBV10-2 to TRBJ1-2; D ambiguous. The CDR3 consists of 12 residues. Germline CDR1 reads WSHSY; CDR2 reads SAAADI. Between the trimmed V and J ends, which lost 2 bases and 4 bases, there was a span of 5 bases. The chain's CDR3 is CASSEEGYGYTF. DNA of the CDR3: TGCGCCAGCAGTGAGGAGGGCTATGGCTACACCTTC.

The chain couples TRBV5-5 to TRBJ1-1; the D gene is possibly TRBD1 (5 bases). V was clipped by 6 bases and J by 5 bases, with 20 bases between them. This CDR3 has 15 amino acids. Per germline, CDR1 SGHKS and CDR2 YYEKEE (reference sequence). The CDR3: CASTPLGAVRTEAFF. CDR3 DNA sequence: TGTGCCAGCACCCCTCTAGGGGCAGTTAGGACTGAAGCTTTCTTT. Looking up the rest from reference TRBV5-5 and TRBJ1-1 gives the full variable domain: DAGVTQSPTHLIKTRGQQVTLRCSPISGHKSVSWYQQVLGQGPQFIFQYYEKEERGRGNFPDRFSARQFPNYSSELNVNALLLGDSALYLCASTPLGAVRTEAFFGQGTRLTVV.

The gene calls are TRBV9 and TRBJ2-3; D might be TRBD1 (5 bases). The germline CDR1 and CDR2 sequences are SGDLS and YYNGEE. Trimming stripped 0 bases from V and 7 bases from J, with 6 bases between. The length of the CDR3 is 12 residues. CDR3 protein: CASSVEGHTQYF. Written as DNA, the CDR3 is TGTGCCAGCAGCGTAGAGGGGCATACGCAGTATTTT. Full variable domain (missing parts from reference TRBV9 and TRBJ2-3): DSGVTQTPKHLITATGQRVTLRCSPRSGDLSVYWYQQSLDQGLQFLIQYYNGEERAKGNILERFSAQQFPDLHSELNLSSLELGDSALYFCASSVEGHTQYFGPGTRLTVL.

V usage is TRBV4-1 and J usage is TRBJ2-3; 10 bases are a match to TRBD2. The CDR3 is made up of 17 amino acids. Germline V gene sequence: CDR1 MGHRA, CDR2 YSYEKL. Trimming took 2 bases from V and 3 from J; bases not matched to a gene: 8. The DNA for the CDR3 is TGCGCCAGCAGCCAACCCACTAGCGGGGCCAGGACAGATACGCAGTATTTT. This gives the protein CASSQPTSGARTDTQYF.

The gene calls are TRBV14 and TRBJ2-3; tentatively, D is TRBD2 (5 bases). The germline gives CDR1 SGHDN, CDR2 FVKESK. The V gene lost 2 bases and the J gene lost 2 bases, with 8 bases spanning the gap. The CDR3 loop spans 14 amino acids. The CDR3 DNA is TGTGCCAGCAGCCAACTCGGACTCACAGATACGCAGTATTTT. Encoded protein: CASSQLGLTDTQYF.

The chain links TRBV30 to TRBJ1-6; D is possibly TRBD1 (6 bases). With 8 bases removed from V and 4 bases from J, the gap between germline ends came to 21 bases. Germline V gives CDR1 GTSNPN, CDR2 SVGIG (reference sequence). The CDR3 runs to 16 residues. The DNA of the CDR3 is TGTGCCGTATCGCAACAGGGAGGTGGGTATAATTCACCCCTCCACTTT. Translated: CAVSQQGGGYNSPLHF.

The rearrangement uses TRBV6-1 and TRBJ1-2; 7 nucleotides line up with TRBD1. This CDR3 is 14 amino acids long. CDR1 MNHNS and CDR2 SASEGT come from the germline V gene. J lost 3 bases, V lost 6 bases, and 7 bases had no gene match. The CDR3 reads CASRAGQGDYGYTF. Written as DNA, the CDR3 is TGTGCCAGCAGGGCCGGGCAGGGGGACTATGGCTACACCTTC.

V usage is TRBV18 and J usage is TRBJ2-5; no reliable D call. The CDR3 consists of 14 residues. V shed 3 bases and J shed 0 bases, with 8 bases lying between them. CDR1 and CDR2 (germline): KGHSH, LQKENI. The CDR3 loop reads CASSPLTNQETQYF. For the CDR3, the DNA is TGTGCCAGCTCACCGCTGACAAACCAAGAGACCCAGTACTTC.

The chain joins TRBV18 to TRBJ2-7; D gene ambiguous. V was pared by 3 bases and J by 0 bases, with 6 bases between. Per germline, CDR1 KGHSH and CDR2 LQKENI. CDR3 length: 13 residues. CDR3 sequence: CASSPPGSYEQYF. CDR3 in DNA: TGTGCCAGCTCACCCCCCGGCTCCTACGAGCAGTACTTC.

This CDR3 reads CASSFRHSLSSYEQYF. Written as DNA, the CDR3 is TGTGCCAGCAGTTTCCGGCACAGCCTTAGCTCCTACGAGCAGTACTTC. V usage is TRBV6-5 and J usage is TRBJ2-7; D gene ambiguous. The ends were cut back, 4 bases at V and 0 bases at J, with 16 bases in the middle. Germline lookup yields CDR1 MNHEY and CDR2 SVGAGI. The CDR3 is 16 amino acids.

V and J are TRBV27 and TRBJ1-2, with a possible D match to TRBD1 (6 bases). The CDR3 is 13 amino acids. The V and J ends lost 6 bases and 2 bases respectively, with 10 bases between them. Germline-derived CDR1 and CDR2 are MNHEY and SMNVEV (reference sequence). The CDR3 DNA reads TGTGCCAGCAGGGCCACAGGGAACTATGGCTACACCTTC. Translation: CASRATGNYGYTF.

V is TRBV2 and J is TRBJ2-7; 7 positions agree with TRBD2. Per the germline V gene, CDR1 is SNHLY and CDR2 is FYNNEI. This CDR3 spans 14 amino acids. Trimming cost V 10 bases and J 7 bases; bases outside gene matches: 16. The CDR3 sequence is CATVAGWGGREQYF. The CDR3 DNA sequence: TGTGCCACCGTGGCAGGGTGGGGGGGAAGGGAGCAGTACTTC.

This clone showed up just a few times. The chain combines TRBV7-9 with TRBJ2-5, with D hard to call. Looked up from germline, CDR1 is SEHNR and CDR2 is FQNEAQ (reference sequence). V lost 4 bases and J lost 3, with 12 bases in between. The CDR3 runs to 14 residues. The CDR3 sequence is CASSSTFSEETQYF. As DNA, the CDR3 is TGTGCCAGCAGCTCGACATTTTCTGAAGAGACCCAGTACTTC.

This chain connects TRBV30 to TRBJ1-5; D is possibly TRBD1 (5 bases). Trimming took off 5 bases at V and 2 bases at J, with 13 bases between the two ends. Germline values: CDR1 GTSNPN, CDR2 SVGIG (reference sequence). This CDR3 comprises 14 residues. The CDR3 sequence: CAWAAWGGNQPQHF. CDR3 nucleotide sequence: TGTGCCTGGGCGGCCTGGGGGGGCAATCAGCCCCAGCATTTT.

This chain uses TRBV30 with TRBJ2-3; D gene unclear. V gave up 0 bases and J gave up 4 bases, with 29 bases separating them. CDR3 size: 20 residues. Germline V gene data show CDR1 as GTSNPN and CDR2 as SVGIG (reference sequence). CDR3 protein: CAWSVIKLWEERRVSDTQYF. The DNA for the CDR3 is TGTGCCTGGAGTGTAATCAAACTCTGGGAAGAAAGGAGAGTGTCAGATACGCAGTATTTT.

The chain is built from TRBV7-8 and TRBJ1-2; 7 bases are a match to TRBD1. CDR1 is SGHVS and CDR2 is FQNEAQ in the germline V gene. The ends lost 4 bases at V and 5 bases at J; junction bases unmatched: 7. This CDR3 comprises 14 residues. CDR3 sequence: CASSSQPGGYGYTF. CDR3 sequence (DNA): TGTGCCAGCAGCTCCCAACCAGGGGGGTATGGCTACACCTTC.

As DNA, the CDR3 is TGTGCCATCAGTGTAGAGACCGGAAACACCATATATTTT. Its translation is CAISVETGNTIYF. The rearrangement uses TRBV10-3 and TRBJ1-3; no definite D call. The V gene lost 4 bases and the J gene lost 4 bases, with 8 bases spanning the gap. Germline assignment: CDR1 ENHRY and CDR2 SYGVKD. This CDR3 has 13 residues.

The chain joins TRBV30 to TRBJ2-2, with a tentative D call TRBD1 (5 bases). Trimming left V 6 bases short and J 7 bases short, with 18 bases between. There are 14 residues in the CDR3. Germline V CDR1 and CDR2: GTSNPN, SVGIG (reference sequence). CDR3 coding DNA: TGTGCCTGCCCCGGACATTCCGGCGGCGGGGAGCTGTTTTTT. It is translated as CACPGHSGGGELFF.

CDR3 bases: TGCGCCAGCAGCATCGACAGGGGGATAGGAAACACCATATATTTT. Translating gives CASSIDRGIGNTIYF. V usage is TRBV5-1 and J usage is TRBJ1-3, with 9 bases lining up with TRBD1. The germline gives CDR1 SGHRS, CDR2 YFSETQ. With V trimmed by 4 bases and J by 4 bases, 6 bases remained unmatched. The CDR3 runs to 15 residues.

The chain recombines TRBV2 with TRBJ1-4; D may be TRBD1 (5 bases). Looked up from germline, CDR1 is SNHLY and CDR2 is FYNNEI. The CDR3 is 15 residues long. Trimming pared 2 bases from V and 4 bases from J, leaving 11 bases between. For the CDR3, the DNA is TGTGCCAGCAGTGAATACGGGGGTAGTAATGAAAAACTGTTTTTT. This gives the protein CASSEYGGSNEKLFF.

The chain couples TRBV4-3 to TRBJ2-7; D unclear. The CDR3 covers 14 residues. Germline lookup yields CDR1 LGHNA and CDR2 YSLEER. V was clipped by 4 bases and J by 2 bases, with 12 bases between them. Here the CDR3 reads CASSRSGLAYEQYF. CDR3 nucleotides: TGCGCCAGCAGCCGTTCGGGTTTAGCCTACGAGCAGTACTTC.

This clone appeared a few times. J is TRBJ1-1 and V is TRBV30; 7 nucleotides align to TRBD1. After removal of 1 base from V and 3 bases from J, the junction contained 2 bases not matched to a gene. This CDR3 region has 13 residues. In germline, CDR1 is GTSNPN, CDR2 SVGIG (reference sequence). CDR3 sequence (DNA): TGTGCCTGGAGTGGACAGGGACACACTGAAGCTTTCTTT. It is translated as CAWSGQGHTEAFF.

V gene TRBV6-1 combines with J gene TRBJ2-5, with 13 bases that match TRBD2. With 5 bases clipped from V and 5 bases from J, the junction kept 5 bases outside the gene matches. The V gene's germline CDR1 is MNHNS and CDR2 SASEGT. The CDR3 runs to 15 residues. The CDR3 DNA reads as TGTGCCAGCAGTCTAGGACTAGCGGGGGCGGAGACCCAGTACTTC. Protein sequence: CASSLGLAGAETQYF.

V gene TRBV10-3 combines with J gene TRBJ2-5; 11 nucleotides agree with TRBD2. J gave up 4 bases and V 4 bases, and 14 bases lay outside the gene matches. CDR1 and CDR2 (germline): ENHRY, SYGVKD. There are 18 residues in the CDR3. The chain's CDR3 is CAISVGDRTGTSGETQYF. Here the CDR3 DNA reads TGTGCCATCAGTGTAGGGGACCGAACCGGGACTAGCGGAGAGACCCAGTACTTC.

The V gene is TRBV29-1, the J gene TRBJ1-2, with a weak D call TRBD1 (5 bases). This CDR3 contains 16 residues. The ends were cut back, 3 bases at V and 2 bases at J, with 19 bases in the middle. Germline V lookup: CDR1 SQVTM, CDR2 ANQGSEA. The CDR3 protein is CSVDRRGGGGNYGYTF. The CDR3 DNA reads as TGCAGCGTTGACCGGAGGGGCGGCGGTGGCAACTATGGCTACACCTTC.